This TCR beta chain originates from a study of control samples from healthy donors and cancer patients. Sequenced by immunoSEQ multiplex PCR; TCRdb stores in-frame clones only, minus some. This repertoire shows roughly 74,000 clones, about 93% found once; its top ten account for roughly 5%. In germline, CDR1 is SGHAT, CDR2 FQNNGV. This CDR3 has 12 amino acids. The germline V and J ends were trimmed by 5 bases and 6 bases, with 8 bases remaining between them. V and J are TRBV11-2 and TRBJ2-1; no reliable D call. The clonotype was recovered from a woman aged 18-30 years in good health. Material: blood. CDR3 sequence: CASSPVSNEQFF. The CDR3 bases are TGTGCCAGCAGCCCGGTGTCCAATGAGCAGTTCTTC.